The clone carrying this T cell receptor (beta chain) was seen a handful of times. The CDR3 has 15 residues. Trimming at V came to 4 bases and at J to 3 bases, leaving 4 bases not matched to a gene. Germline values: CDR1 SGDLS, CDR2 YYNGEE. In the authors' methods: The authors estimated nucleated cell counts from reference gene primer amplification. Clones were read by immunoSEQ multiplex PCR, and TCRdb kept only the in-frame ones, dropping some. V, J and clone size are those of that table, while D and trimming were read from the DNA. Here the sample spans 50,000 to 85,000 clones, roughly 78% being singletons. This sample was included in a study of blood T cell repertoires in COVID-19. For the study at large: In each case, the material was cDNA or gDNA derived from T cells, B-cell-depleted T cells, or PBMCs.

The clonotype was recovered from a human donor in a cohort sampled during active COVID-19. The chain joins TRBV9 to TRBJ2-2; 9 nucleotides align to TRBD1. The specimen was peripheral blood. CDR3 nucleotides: TGTGCCAGCAGCCGAAGGGACAGGGACACCGGGGAGCTGTTTTTT. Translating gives CASSRRDRDTGELFF.